The 18 T cell receptor beta chains given below trace back to one sample, sequenced in a study of shared clonotypes between healthy human individuals. This table comes from immunoSEQ multiplex PCR, and its TCRdb copy is limited to in-frame clones, with some not included. The data show around 2,000,000 clones, about 93% seen once. CD8 cells regarded as naive lacked CD45RO, were positively chosen for CCR7, and omitted terminally differentiated effector memory CD45RA+ cells. The sample taken for sequencing was naive CD8+ T cells from PBMCs. Receptors originate from a man between 18 and 29 years old in good health. Some clones in this sample may be carry-over from other donors' samples.

V and J are TRBV29-1 and TRBJ2-7; 7 bases align to TRBD2. Germline loops: CDR1 SQVTM, CDR2 ANQGSEA. The CDR3 is 13 residues long. J lost 2 bases, V lost 4 bases, and 5 bases had no gene match. The CDR3 sequence is CSVGGGSPYEQYF. Here the CDR3 DNA reads TGCAGCGTTGGGGGCGGGAGCCCCTACGAGCAGTACTTC.

V and J are TRBV27 and TRBJ2-3, with D perhaps assigned TRBD1 or TRBD2 (5 bases each). The CDR3 is 14 amino acids. The germline V and J ends were trimmed by 4 bases and 8 bases, with 16 bases remaining between them. The germline V gene has CDR1 MNHEY and CDR2 SMNVEV (reference sequence). CDR3 sequence: CASSYPRQGPTQYF. The CDR3 DNA is TGTGCCAGCAGTTACCCCCGTCAGGGACCTACGCAGTATTTT.

J is TRBJ2-7 and V is TRBV2; the D gene is possibly TRBD2 (7 bases). The CDR3 totals 13 residues. Germline CDR1 reads SNHLY; CDR2 reads FYNNEI. Deletions cut 7 bases from V and 4 bases from J, with 14 bases between. In nucleotides, the CDR3 is TGTGCCAGCACGGGGGGCGAGGGTTACGAGCAGTACTTC. Residues: CASTGGEGYEQYF. The variable domain in full, with the rest retrieved from reference TRBV2 and TRBJ2-7, is EPEVTQTPSHQVTQMGQEVILRCVPISNHLYFYWYRQILGQKVEFLVSFYNNEISEKSEIFDDQFSVERPDGSNFTLKIRSTKLEDSAMYFCASTGGEGYEQYFGPGTRLTVT.

The V and J genes are TRBV19 and TRBJ2-2, with D possibly matching TRBD2 (5 bases). This CDR3 comprises 16 residues. Germline V gene lookup returns CDR1 LNHDA and CDR2 SQIVND (reference sequence). The ends were cut back, 6 bases at V and 0 bases at J, with 14 bases in the middle. CDR3 in amino acids: CASSRGPHPNTGELFF. The CDR3 DNA reads as TGTGCCAGTAGCCGGGGTCCTCACCCGAACACCGGGGAGCTGTTTTTT.

This chain links TRBV9 with TRBJ2-1, with 8 bases fitting TRBD1. Per germline, CDR1 SGDLS and CDR2 YYNGEE. V trimming: 0 bases; J trimming: 9 bases; junction bases outside the gene matches: 5. The CDR3 totals 14 residues. CDR3 bases: TGTGCCAGCAGCGTAGGGGCAGGGGGCCTTGAGCAGTTCTTC. This gives the protein CASSVGAGGLEQFF. Full variable domain (missing parts from reference TRBV9 and TRBJ2-1): DSGVTQTPKHLITATGQRVTLRCSPRSGDLSVYWYQQSLDQGLQFLIQYYNGEERAKGNILERFSAQQFPDLHSELNLSSLELGDSALYFCASSVGAGGLEQFFGPGTRLTVL.

This rearrangement joins TRBV27 to TRBJ2-5, with D possibly TRBD1 on 6 matching bases. V lost 5 bases and J lost 4, with 14 bases in between. This CDR3 is 14 amino acids long. Germline V lookup: CDR1 MNHEY, CDR2 SMNVEV (reference sequence). The CDR3 protein is CASSDRDTLETQYF. The CDR3 DNA follows: TGTGCCAGCAGTGACCGGGACACCTTAGAGACCCAGTACTTC.

The chain employs TRBV7-9 and TRBJ2-5; 9 nucleotides agree with TRBD1. The CDR3 spans 16 residues. From germline, CDR1 is SEHNR and CDR2 FQNEAQ (reference sequence). V was pared by 6 bases and J by 1 base, with 9 bases of the junction left unmatched. The CDR3 DNA reads as TGTGCCAGCAGTTCATTACAGGGGGCCATCCAAGAGACCCAGTACTTC. Translation gives CASSSLQGAIQETQYF.

This clone was counted a few times. The chain is built from TRBV4-1 and TRBJ1-5; TRBD1 is a possible D gene (6 bases). Germline V gene sequence: CDR1 MGHRA, CDR2 YSYEKL. Trimming stripped 0 bases from V and 3 bases from J, with 12 bases between. This CDR3 has 16 amino acids. The DNA for the CDR3 is TGCGCCAGCAGCCAAGATGGGAGGACAGACAATCAGCCCCAGCATTTT. Translated, it gives CASSQDGRTDNQPQHF.

The rearrangement joins TRBV7-3 to TRBJ2-1, with D tentatively TRBD2 (5 bases). Looked up from germline, CDR1 is SGHTA and CDR2 is FQGTGA. Trimming took 4 bases from V and 0 from J, leaving 13 bases between them. The CDR3 extends over 16 amino acids. The CDR3 loop is CASSSGGHSSYNEQFF. The CDR3 bases are TGTGCCAGCAGCTCAGGCGGGCATAGCTCCTACAATGAGCAGTTCTTC.

The genes are TRBV28 and TRBJ2-5; D not resolved. Between the trimmed V and J ends, which lost 2 bases and 4 bases, there was a span of 11 bases. CDR1 is MDHEN, CDR2 SYDVKM, per germline. This CDR3 is 14 amino acids long. The CDR3 DNA sequence: TGTGCCAGCAGTTTACGAGGCGAGGCAGAGACCCAGTACTTC. This encodes CASSLRGEAETQYF.

The chain employs TRBV27 and TRBJ2-7; possibly TRBD1 or TRBD2 for D (5 bases each). Trimming cost V 11 bases and J 8 bases, with 25 bases left between them. Germline V lookup: CDR1 MNHEY, CDR2 SMNVEV (reference sequence). This CDR3 is built from 14 residues. CDR3 sequence: CAPLPGRWVLKQYF. The CDR3 nucleotides are TGTGCCCCCCTCCCGGGACGCTGGGTTTTAAAGCAGTACTTC.

The chain links TRBV27 to TRBJ2-1; D gene ambiguous. The ends were cut back, 8 bases at V and 10 bases at J, with 24 bases in the middle. The germline V gene encodes CDR1 MNHEY and CDR2 SMNVEV (reference sequence). The CDR3 covers 15 residues. The CDR3: CASGLTGPRGEEQFF. CDR3 DNA sequence: TGTGCCAGCGGGCTGACCGGGCCTCGCGGCGAGGAGCAGTTCTTC.

The chain couples TRBV7-8 to TRBJ1-5, with TRBD1 as a possible D gene (5 bases). The V gene's germline CDR1 is SGHVS and CDR2 FQNEAQ. There are 16 residues in the CDR3. V lost 5 bases to trimming and J lost 3 bases, with 17 bases between them. The CDR3 is CASSITGSHLNQPQHF. CDR3 nucleotides: TGTGCCAGCAGCATTACAGGATCCCACCTCAATCAGCCCCAGCATTTT.

This sequence joins TRBV6-5 and TRBJ2-1, with no clear D. Germline-derived CDR1 and CDR2 are MNHEY and SVGAGI. The V end lost 0 bases, the J end lost 6 bases, and 15 bases lay between the germline ends. The length of the CDR3 is 16 residues. The DNA of the CDR3 is TGTGCCAGCAGTTACTCAGTCGGCGAGGTCGGCAATGAGCAGTTCTTC. Residues: CASSYSVGEVGNEQFF.

The chain recombines TRBV2 with TRBJ2-7; D possibly uses TRBD1 or TRBD2 (5 bases each). Germline V lookup: CDR1 SNHLY, CDR2 FYNNEI. The CDR3 has 11 amino acids. Trimming removed 6 bases from V and 6 bases from J, with 9 bases in between. The CDR3 DNA sequence: TGTGCCAGCAGGGGACCACGCGAGCAGTACTTC. This codes for CASRGPREQYF.

CDR3 sequence (DNA): TGTGCCAGCAGTGGGGACAGGGACTACGAGCAGTACTTC. Encoded protein: CASSGDRDYEQYF. The V gene is TRBV6-6, the J gene TRBJ2-7, with 9 bases identical to TRBD1. Germline V CDR1 and CDR2: MNHNY, SVGAGI (reference sequence). The CDR3 extends over 13 amino acids. Trimming at V came to 5 bases and at J to 3 bases, leaving 2 bases not matched to a gene.

The chain joins TRBV4-3 to TRBJ1-1; D is ambiguous. Germline V gene lookup returns CDR1 LGHNA and CDR2 YSLEER. The germline V and J ends were trimmed by 0 bases and 3 bases, with 5 bases remaining between them. This CDR3 contains 13 residues. The CDR3 loop reads CASSQDVDTEAFF. For the CDR3, the DNA is TGCGCCAGCAGCCAAGACGTGGACACTGAAGCTTTCTTT.

The chain carries TRBV9 and TRBJ2-1; 10 bases map to TRBD2. This CDR3 is 15 amino acids long. With 4 bases clipped from V and 5 bases from J, the junction kept 6 bases outside the gene matches. Germline V gives CDR1 SGDLS, CDR2 YYNGEE. This CDR3 is CASSPGTSAHNEQFF. In DNA form, the CDR3 reads TGTGCCAGCAGCCCGGGGACTAGCGCGCACAATGAGCAGTTCTTC.